The 20 T cell receptor beta chains below all came from one sample that was sequenced in a study of T cell changes during pregnancy in multiple sclerosis (dated by TCRdb to the late 2010s). Preparation of the library involved the immunoSEQ multiplex PCR assay. Held by TCRdb, this immuneACCESS table contains in-frame sequences only and omits some clones. Under half of the omission traces to an unresolved V gene where checked; the cause of the rest is unknown. This sample has fewer than 30,000 clones in its table, and around nine tenths of those were observed once. Of the sample, 8.3% is held by the ten largest clones. Source: CD8+ T cells from peripheral blood mononuclear cells, taken in the second trimester of pregnancy. These receptors all come from a female donor with multiple sclerosis, enrolled in a pregnancy study.

This clone came up once. The chain links TRBV4-3 to TRBJ1-1; a possible D gene is TRBD1 (5 bases). Per germline, CDR1 LGHNA and CDR2 YSLEER. V lost 1 base and J lost 10, with 13 bases in between. This CDR3 region has 13 residues. The CDR3 sequence: CASSQAGDFAAFF. CDR3 DNA: TGCGCCAGCAGCCAAGCGGGGGACTTTGCAGCTTTCTTT.

This clone was seen a single time. This rearrangement joins TRBV15 to TRBJ1-6; perhaps TRBD1 as D (5 bases). Trimming took 4 bases from V and 10 from J, leaving 17 bases between them. Germline values: CDR1 LNHNV, CDR2 YYDKDF (reference sequence). The CDR3 has 15 amino acids. This chain's CDR3 is CATSTLPGFGSPLHF. DNA of the CDR3: TGTGCCACCAGCACCTTACCAGGGTTCGGGTCACCCCTCCACTTT.

The gene calls are TRBV7-9 and TRBJ1-2; 10 bases align to TRBD1. The CDR3 is made up of 14 amino acids. Trimming cost V 5 bases and J 4 bases; bases outside gene matches: 4. In germline, CDR1 is SEHNR, CDR2 FQNEAQ (reference sequence). The CDR3 bases are TGTGCCAGCAGCACACGGACAGGGGGCTATGGCTACACCTTC. Protein product: CASSTRTGGYGYTF.

This chain joins TRBV2 and TRBJ1-1, with D possibly being TRBD1 (6 bases). Trimming took 8 bases from V and 0 from J, leaving 16 bases between them. Per germline, CDR1 SNHLY and CDR2 FYNNEI. This CDR3 has 15 residues. CDR3 sequence reads: CASHGQLGLNTEAFF. CDR3 nucleotides: TGTGCCAGCCATGGACAGCTAGGACTGAACACTGAAGCTTTCTTT.

The J gene is TRBJ2-3, the V gene TRBV7-6; 12 positions match TRBD2. The germline gives CDR1 SGHVS, CDR2 FNYEAQ. CDR3 length: 17 amino acids. The V gene end was trimmed by 3 bases and the J gene end by 4 bases; junction bases not matched to a gene: 8. The CDR3 here is CASSFRASGGGSDTQYF. The CDR3 DNA follows: TGTGCCAGCAGCTTTCGCGCTAGCGGGGGGGGATCAGATACGCAGTATTTT.

This clone has just a few counts. The genes are TRBV27 and TRBJ2-7; TRBD1 matches 10 bases. With V trimmed by 5 bases and J by 5 bases, 9 bases remained unmatched. CDR1 and CDR2 (germline): MNHEY, SMNVEV (reference sequence). The CDR3 runs 15 residues. The CDR3: CASSRGQGYGNEQYF. The DNA for the CDR3 is TGTGCCAGCAGTAGGGGACAGGGGTATGGCAACGAGCAGTACTTC.

This chain uses TRBV4-1 with TRBJ2-7; 12 bases map to TRBD1. J was trimmed by 5 bases and V by 3 bases; bases with no gene match: 5. CDR3 length: 15 residues. The germline gives CDR1 MGHRA, CDR2 YSYEKL. CDR3 sequence reads: CASSQRDRGLDEQYF. CDR3 coding DNA: TGCGCCAGCAGCCAGAGGGACAGGGGGCTTGACGAGCAGTACTTC.

Of note for this clone: A read error may account for a junction end that differs from germline. This chain connects TRBV7-3 to TRBJ2-2, with no clear D. The CDR3 has 14 amino acids. Germline CDR1 reads SGHTA; CDR2 reads FQGTGA. The CDR3 nucleotides read TGCGCCAGCAGCCAAGTGCCGACTGGCGGGGAGCTGTTTTTT. Translation gives CASSQVPTGGELFF.

The CDR3: CASSALTGTRNTIYF. DNA for the CDR3: TGTGCCAGTAGTGCCCTAACGGGTACGCGAAACACCATATATTTT. The V call is TRBV19, the J call TRBJ1-3; no clear D gene. CDR3 length: 15 amino acids. The germline CDR1 and CDR2 sequences are LNHDA and SQIVND (reference sequence). V lost 5 bases to trimming and J lost 5 bases, with 16 bases between them. Filled out from reference TRBV19 and TRBJ1-3, the complete variable domain reads DGGITQSPKYLFRKEGQNVTLSCEQNLNHDAMYWYRQDPGQGLRLIYYSQIVNDFQKGDIAEGYSVSREKKESFPLTVTSAQKNPTAFYLCASSALTGTRNTIYFGEGSWLTVV.

This clone was recorded once. The chain uses TRBV6-6 and TRBJ1-4; TRBD1 matches at 9 bases. This CDR3 region has 15 residues. Per the germline V gene, CDR1 is MNHNY and CDR2 is SVGAGI (reference sequence). Trimming removed 5 bases from V and 6 bases from J; junction bases left unmatched: 7. CDR3 amino acids: CASSPQDRGYEKLFF. The CDR3 DNA is TGTGCCAGCAGTCCCCAGGACAGGGGTTATGAAAAACTGTTTTTT.

Only a few counts were recorded for this clone. V is TRBV19 and J is TRBJ1-2, with TRBD1 identical over 9 bases. CDR3 length equals 14 residues. Germline loops: CDR1 LNHDA, CDR2 SQIVND (reference sequence). J gave up 6 bases and V 1 base, and 3 bases lay outside the gene matches. The CDR3 DNA sequence: TGTGCCAGTAGTATAGCGAGGACAGGGGATGGCTACACCTTC. Translating gives CASSIARTGDGYTF. The full variable domain, its missing parts supplied by reference TRBV19 and TRBJ1-2, is DGGITQSPKYLFRKEGQNVTLSCEQNLNHDAMYWYRQDPGQGLRLIYYSQIVNDFQKGDIAEGYSVSREKKESFPLTVTSAQKNPTAFYLCASSIARTGDGYTFGSGTRLTVV.

CDR3 protein: CASSFNLAGGTIRREQYF. The DNA for the CDR3 is TGTGCCAGCAGCTTCAATCTAGCGGGGGGGACTATTCGGAGGGAGCAGTACTTC. This sequence joins TRBV7-8 and TRBJ2-7; 12 nucleotides align to TRBD2. The CDR3 extends over 18 amino acids. CDR1 and CDR2 from the germline V gene are SGHVS and FQNEAQ. The J segment lost 7 bases and the V segment lost 3 bases, leaving 16 bases of the junction unmatched. The complete variable domain, with remaining parts taken from reference TRBV7-8 and TRBJ2-7, reads GAGVSQSPRYKVAKRGQDVALRCDPISGHVSLFWYQQALGQGPEFLTYFQNEAQLDKSGLPSDRFFAERPEGSVSTLKIQRTQQEDSAVYLCASSFNLAGGTIRREQYFGPGTRLTVT.

The chain couples TRBV4-1 to TRBJ1-3; D not certain. CDR3 length: 15 amino acids. Trimming stripped 0 bases from V and 0 bases from J, with 6 bases between. CDR1 is MGHRA, CDR2 YSYEKL, per germline. In DNA, the CDR3 is TGCGCCAGCAGCCAAGATTGGAGCTCTGGAAACACCATATATTTT. This encodes CASSQDWSSGNTIYF.

This CDR3 is CASRQTQDSYEQYF. As DNA, the CDR3 is TGTGCCAGCAGACAAACACAGGACTCCTACGAGCAGTACTTC. The gene calls are TRBV28 and TRBJ2-7, with D perhaps matching TRBD1 (5 bases). The CDR3 loop spans 14 amino acids. Germline values: CDR1 MDHEN, CDR2 SYDVKM. V was trimmed by 6 bases and J by 0 bases, leaving 12 bases between them.

The chain recombines TRBV30 with TRBJ1-1; TRBD1 matches 11 bases. The CDR3 has 14 residues. V gave up 3 bases and J gave up 4 bases; unmatched junction bases: 4. Germline V gene lookup returns CDR1 GTSNPN and CDR2 SVGIG (reference sequence). For the CDR3, the DNA is TGTGCCTGGAGCCGGGGGACAGGGGGCACTGAAGCTTTCTTT. This codes for CAWSRGTGGTEAFF.

The chain uses TRBV2 and TRBJ1-1; no firm D call. Germline CDR1 SNHLY, CDR2 FYNNEI. CDR3 length equals 13 residues. Trimming cost V 5 bases and J 0 bases, with 7 bases left between them. Here the CDR3 DNA reads TGTGCCAGCAGTCCTCAGTTGAACACTGAAGCTTTCTTT. Translation: CASSPQLNTEAFF.

The gene calls are TRBV6-1 and TRBJ1-5; D unclear. The CDR3 totals 15 residues. CDR1 and CDR2 (germline): MNHNS, SASEGT. The germline V and J ends were trimmed by 5 bases and 4 bases, with 15 bases remaining between them. The CDR3 here is CASSRRPDGNQPQHF. The CDR3 DNA is TGTGCCAGCAGTCGGAGGCCAGACGGGAATCAGCCCCAGCATTTT.

The chain recombines TRBV7-9 with TRBJ2-1; tentative D call: TRBD2 (5 bases). Germline CDR1 is SEHNR and CDR2 is FQNEAQ (reference sequence). This CDR3 contains 13 residues. Trimming removed 3 bases from V and 10 bases from J, with 13 bases in between. The CDR3 nucleotides are TGTGCCAGCAGCTTGGACTGGAACGGGGAGCAGTTCTTC. Its translation is CASSLDWNGEQFF. Combining the CDR3 with reference TRBV7-9 and TRBJ2-1 gives the whole variable domain DTGVSQNPRHKITKRGQNVTFRCDPISEHNRLYWYRQTLGQGPEFLTYFQNEAQLEKSRLLSDRFSAERPKGSFSTLEIQRTEQGDSAMYLCASSLDWNGEQFFGPGTRLTVL.

The CDR3 spells CARSVGAGGNEQYF. The CDR3 bases are TGTGCCAGAAGCGTCGGGGCGGGGGGGAACGAGCAGTACTTC. The V and J genes are TRBV5-3 and TRBJ2-7; 9 bases map to TRBD2. TRBV5-3 is labeled an ORF, and its function is uncertain. This CDR3 region has 14 residues. The J segment lost 5 bases and the V segment lost 4 bases, leaving 7 bases of the junction unmatched.

In its sample, this clone was seen once. This chain connects TRBV10-2 to TRBJ1-2, with D unclear. CDR1 WSHSY and CDR2 SAAADI come from the germline V gene. V lost 2 bases and J lost 0, with 7 bases in between. CDR3 length: 14 amino acids. The DNA of the CDR3 is TGCGCCAGCAGTGAGAACGGAGCTAACTATGGCTACACCTTC. This gives the protein CASSENGANYGYTF.